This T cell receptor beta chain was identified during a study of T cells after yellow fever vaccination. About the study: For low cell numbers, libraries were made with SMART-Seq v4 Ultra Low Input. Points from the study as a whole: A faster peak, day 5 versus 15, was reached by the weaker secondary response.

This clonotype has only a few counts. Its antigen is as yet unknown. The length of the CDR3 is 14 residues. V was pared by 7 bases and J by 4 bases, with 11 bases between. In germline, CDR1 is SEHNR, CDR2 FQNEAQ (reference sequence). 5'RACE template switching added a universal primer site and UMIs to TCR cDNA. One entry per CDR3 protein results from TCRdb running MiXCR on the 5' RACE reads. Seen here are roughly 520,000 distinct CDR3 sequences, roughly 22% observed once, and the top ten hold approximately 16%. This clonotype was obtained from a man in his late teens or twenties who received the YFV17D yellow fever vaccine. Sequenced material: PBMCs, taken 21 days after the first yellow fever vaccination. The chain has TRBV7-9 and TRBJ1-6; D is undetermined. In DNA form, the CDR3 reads TGTGCCAGCAAGTCGGAGATATATAATTCACCCCTCCACTTT. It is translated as CASKSEIYNSPLHF.